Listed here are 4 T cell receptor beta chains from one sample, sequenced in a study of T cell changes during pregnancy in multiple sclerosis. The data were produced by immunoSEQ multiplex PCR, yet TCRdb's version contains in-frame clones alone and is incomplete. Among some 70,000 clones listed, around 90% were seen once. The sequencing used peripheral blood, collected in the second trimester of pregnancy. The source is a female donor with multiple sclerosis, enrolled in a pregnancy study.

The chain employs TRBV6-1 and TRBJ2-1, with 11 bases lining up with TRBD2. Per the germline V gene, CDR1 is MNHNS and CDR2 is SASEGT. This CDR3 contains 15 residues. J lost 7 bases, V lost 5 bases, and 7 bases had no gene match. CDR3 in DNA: TGTGCCAGCAGTCTGACTAGCGGGGTAGCGAATGAGCAGTTCTTC. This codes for CASSLTSGVANEQFF.

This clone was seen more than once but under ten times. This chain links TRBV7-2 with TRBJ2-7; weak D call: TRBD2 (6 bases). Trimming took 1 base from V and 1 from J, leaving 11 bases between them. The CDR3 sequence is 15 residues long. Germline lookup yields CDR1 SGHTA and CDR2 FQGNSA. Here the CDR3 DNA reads TGTGCCAGCAGCTTAGTTTGGGGAGGATCCTACGAGCAGTACTTC. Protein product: CASSLVWGGSYEQYF. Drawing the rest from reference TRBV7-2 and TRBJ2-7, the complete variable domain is GAGVSQSPSNKVTEKGKDVELRCDPISGHTALYWYRQSLGQGLEFLIYFQGNSAPDKSGLPSDRFSAERTGGSVSTLTIQRTQQEDSAVYLCASSLVWGGSYEQYFGPGTRLTVT.

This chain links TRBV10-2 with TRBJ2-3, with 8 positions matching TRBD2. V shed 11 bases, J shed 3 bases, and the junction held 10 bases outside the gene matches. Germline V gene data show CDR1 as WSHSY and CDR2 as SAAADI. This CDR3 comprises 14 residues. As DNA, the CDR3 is TGCGCCGCAAAGGGACTAGGCCCAACAGATACGCAGTATTTT. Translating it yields CAAKGLGPTDTQYF.

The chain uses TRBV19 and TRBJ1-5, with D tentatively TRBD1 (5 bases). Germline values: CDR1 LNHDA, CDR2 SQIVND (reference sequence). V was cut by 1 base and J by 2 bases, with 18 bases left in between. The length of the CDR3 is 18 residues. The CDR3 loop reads CASSIAQAGGVGNQPQHF. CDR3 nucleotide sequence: TGTGCCAGTAGTATAGCGCAGGCAGGAGGGGTGGGCAATCAGCCCCAGCATTTT.